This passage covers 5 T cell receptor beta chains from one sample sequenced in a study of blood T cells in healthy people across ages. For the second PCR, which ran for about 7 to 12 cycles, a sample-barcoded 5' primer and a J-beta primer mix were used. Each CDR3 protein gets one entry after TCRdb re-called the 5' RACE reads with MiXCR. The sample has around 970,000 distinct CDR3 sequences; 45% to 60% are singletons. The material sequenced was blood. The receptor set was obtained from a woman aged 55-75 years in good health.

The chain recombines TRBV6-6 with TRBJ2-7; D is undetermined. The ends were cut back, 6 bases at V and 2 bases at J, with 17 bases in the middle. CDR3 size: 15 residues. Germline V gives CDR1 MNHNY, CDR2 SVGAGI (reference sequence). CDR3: CASSPRASTAYEQYF. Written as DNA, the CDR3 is TGTGCCAGCAGCCCTCGGGCTAGTACCGCCTACGAGCAGTACTTC.

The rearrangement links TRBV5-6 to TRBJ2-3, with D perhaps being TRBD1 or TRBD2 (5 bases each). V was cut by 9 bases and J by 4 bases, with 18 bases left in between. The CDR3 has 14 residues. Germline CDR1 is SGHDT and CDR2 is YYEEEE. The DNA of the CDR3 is TGTGCCACTACCGGGACCCGAGGACCAGATACGCAGTATTTT. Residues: CATTGTRGPDTQYF.

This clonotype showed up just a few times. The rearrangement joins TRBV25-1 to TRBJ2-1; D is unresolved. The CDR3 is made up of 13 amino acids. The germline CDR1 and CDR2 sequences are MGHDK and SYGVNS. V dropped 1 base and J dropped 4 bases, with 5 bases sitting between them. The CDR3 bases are TGTGCCAGCAGTGAATTGGGGTACAATGAGCAGTTCTTC. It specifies CASSELGYNEQFF. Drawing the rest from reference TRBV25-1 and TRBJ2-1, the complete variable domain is EADIYQTPRYLVIGTGKKITLECSQTMGHDKMYWYQQDPGMELHLIHYSYGVNSTEKGDLSSESTVSRIRTEHFPLTLESARPSHTSQYLCASSELGYNEQFFGPGTRLTVL.

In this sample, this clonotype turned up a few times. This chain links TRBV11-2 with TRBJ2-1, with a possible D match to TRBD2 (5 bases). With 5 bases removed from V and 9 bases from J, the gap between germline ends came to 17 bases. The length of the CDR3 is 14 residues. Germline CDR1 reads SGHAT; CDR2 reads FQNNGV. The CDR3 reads CASSPHADEGEQFF. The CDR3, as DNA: TGTGCCAGCAGCCCCCATGCCGATGAGGGTGAGCAGTTCTTC.

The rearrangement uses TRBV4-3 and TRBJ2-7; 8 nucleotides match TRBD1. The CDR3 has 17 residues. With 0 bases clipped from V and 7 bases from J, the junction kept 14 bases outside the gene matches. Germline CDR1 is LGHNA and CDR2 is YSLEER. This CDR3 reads CASSQELIRTGRREQYF. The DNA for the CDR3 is TGCGCCAGCAGCCAAGAACTGATCCGGACAGGGAGAAGGGAGCAGTACTTC.